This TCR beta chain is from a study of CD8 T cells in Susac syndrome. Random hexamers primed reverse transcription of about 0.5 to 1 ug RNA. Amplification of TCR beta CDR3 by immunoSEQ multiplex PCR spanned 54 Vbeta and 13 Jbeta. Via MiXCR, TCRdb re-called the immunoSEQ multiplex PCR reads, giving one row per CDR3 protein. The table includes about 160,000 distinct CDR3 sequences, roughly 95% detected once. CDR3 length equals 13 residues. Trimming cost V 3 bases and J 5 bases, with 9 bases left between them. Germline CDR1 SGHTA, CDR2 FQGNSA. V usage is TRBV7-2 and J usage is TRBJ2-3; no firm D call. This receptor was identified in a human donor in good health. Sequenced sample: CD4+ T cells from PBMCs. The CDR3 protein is CASSFIERDTQYF. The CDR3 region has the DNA TGTGCCAGCAGCTTCATAGAGAGAGATACGCAGTATTTT.